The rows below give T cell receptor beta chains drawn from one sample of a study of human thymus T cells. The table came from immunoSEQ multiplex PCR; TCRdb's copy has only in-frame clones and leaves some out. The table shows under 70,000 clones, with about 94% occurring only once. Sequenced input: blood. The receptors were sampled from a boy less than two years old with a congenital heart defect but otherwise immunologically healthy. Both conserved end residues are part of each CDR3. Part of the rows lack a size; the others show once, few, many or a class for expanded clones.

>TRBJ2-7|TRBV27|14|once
CASSLDRGSDEQYF
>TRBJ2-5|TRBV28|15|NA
CASRPTSGRQETQYF
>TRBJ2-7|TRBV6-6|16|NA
CASSYYRANSQYEQYF
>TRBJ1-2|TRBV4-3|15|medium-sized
CASSQDQGAVDGYTF
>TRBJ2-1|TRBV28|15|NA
CASSPIAGGYNEQFF
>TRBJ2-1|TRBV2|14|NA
CASRWGDRYNEQFF
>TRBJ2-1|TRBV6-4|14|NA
CASRGTSGNNEQFF
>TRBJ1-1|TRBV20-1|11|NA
CSARRNTEAFF
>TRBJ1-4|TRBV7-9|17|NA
CASSYRGGRVTNEKLFF
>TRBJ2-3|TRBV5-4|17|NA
CASSPRLAQSHTDTQYF
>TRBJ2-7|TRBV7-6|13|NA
CASSEGGPYEQYF
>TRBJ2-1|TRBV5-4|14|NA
CASSFGISYNEQFF
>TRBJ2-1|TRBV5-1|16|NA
CASSLVAGLSYNEQFF
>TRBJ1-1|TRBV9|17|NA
CASRHPEGQGHDTEAFF
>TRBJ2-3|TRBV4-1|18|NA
CASSQDMGQFESTDTQYF
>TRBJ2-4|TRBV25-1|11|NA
CASSEMNIQYF
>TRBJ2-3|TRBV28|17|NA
CASSPGTSGFSGDTQYF
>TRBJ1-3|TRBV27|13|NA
CASRQRGGNTIYF
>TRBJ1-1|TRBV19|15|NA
CASSMGAAGNTEAFF
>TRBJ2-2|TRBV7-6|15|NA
CASSWTSGNTGELFF
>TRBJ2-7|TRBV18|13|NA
CASSPDSPLEQYF
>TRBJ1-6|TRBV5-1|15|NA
CASSLGRGKNSPLHF
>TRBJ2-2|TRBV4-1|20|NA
CASSQGIFPGTHINTGELFF
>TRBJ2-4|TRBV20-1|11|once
CSASGSNIQYF
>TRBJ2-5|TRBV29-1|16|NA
CSSRGALAGAPETQYF
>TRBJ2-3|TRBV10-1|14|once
CASSERREGDTQYF
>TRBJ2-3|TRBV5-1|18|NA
CASSRSAGGPFSTDTQYF
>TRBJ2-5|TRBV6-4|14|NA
CARPTGEVQETQYF
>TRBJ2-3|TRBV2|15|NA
CATLYRGSGTDTQYF
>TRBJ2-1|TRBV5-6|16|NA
CASSLDLAGGYNEQFF
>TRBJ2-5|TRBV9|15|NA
CASSVGGNWEETQYF
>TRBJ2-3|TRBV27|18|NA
CASSFAPPGQRFKDTQYF
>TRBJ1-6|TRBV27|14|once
CASSLYLYNSPLHF
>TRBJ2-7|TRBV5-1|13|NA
CASSLVSRYEQYF
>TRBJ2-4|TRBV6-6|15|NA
CASSYYGGRSDIQYF
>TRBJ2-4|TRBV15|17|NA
CATSRVASRGLANIQYF
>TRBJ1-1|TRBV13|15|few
CASSSEQGMNTEAFF
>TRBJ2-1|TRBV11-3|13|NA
CASSLGTGNEQFF
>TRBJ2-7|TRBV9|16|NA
CASSPLGGVSSYEQYF
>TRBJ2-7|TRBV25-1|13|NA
CASSESSSYEQYF
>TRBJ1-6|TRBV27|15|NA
CASTDLGGGRSPLHF
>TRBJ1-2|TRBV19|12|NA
CASSGTAYGYTF
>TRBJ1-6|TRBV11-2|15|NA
CASSLEPGASSPLHF
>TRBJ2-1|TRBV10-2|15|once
CASSRLAASYNEQFF